Below are 2 T cell receptor beta chains sequenced from a single sample in a study of T cell repertoires in cytomegalovirus infection. TCRdb re-called the reads with MiXCR, one entry per CDR3 protein. The sample contains more than 200,000 distinct CDR3 sequences, 8% to 9.5% of which appear only once. The sample consisted of PBMCs. The receptor set was obtained from a human donor in good health (CMV status not recorded). Some clones in this sample may be carry-over from other donors' samples.

Details on this clonotype: A read error may account for a junction end that differs from germline. V usage is TRBV28 and J usage is TRBJ2-4; weak D call: TRBD1 (5 bases). This CDR3 has 14 amino acids. Looked up from germline, CDR1 is MDHEN and CDR2 is SYDVKM. The CDR3 coding sequence is TGTGCCAGCAGTTTGGGGCCGAGCCAAAACATTCGGTACTTC. Protein sequence: CASSLGPSQNIRYF.

This clonotype came up many times. J is TRBJ1-4 and V is TRBV7-9; D ambiguous. Germline V gene data show CDR1 as SEHNR and CDR2 as FQNEAQ (reference sequence). Deletions cut 1 base from V and 5 bases from J, with 8 bases between. This CDR3 is 14 amino acids long. Here the CDR3 reads CASSLVLQNEKLFF. CDR3 bases: TGTGCCAGCAGCTTAGTGCTCCAAAATGAAAAACTGTTTTTT. The variable domain in full, with the rest retrieved from reference TRBV7-9 and TRBJ1-4, is DTGVSQNPRHKITKRGQNVTFRCDPISEHNRLYWYRQTLGQGPEFLTYFQNEAQLEKSRLLSDRFSAERPKGSFSTLEIQRTEQGDSAMYLCASSLVLQNEKLFFGSGTQLSVL.